Listed below are T cell receptor beta chains from one sample, sequenced in a study of T cell changes during pregnancy in multiple sclerosis. Method: immunoSEQ multiplex PCR; TCRdb's copy keeps in-frame clones and lacks some. The table shows around 39,000 clones, with 92% occurring only once. The specimen sequenced was PBMCs (not recorded whether the cells were cultured). These receptors originate from a female donor with multiple sclerosis, enrolled in a pregnancy study. The CDR3 runs from the conserved cysteine through the conserved F or W. Each record gives: clone size, J gene, V gene, D gene, CDR3 length, CDR3 DNA, CDR3 protein. The D gene is left open where the match is weak. Clone size, where shown, is once, few, many, or a class for clones that have expanded.

size: -; J: TRBJ1-4; V: TRBV2; D: TRBD1; length: 14; DNA: TGTGCCAGCAGTGAAAGGGGGCCCGAGGGGAAACTGTTTTTT; CDR3: CASSERGPEGKLFF
size: -; J: TRBJ1-1; V: TRBV7-9; D: -; length: 12; DNA: TGTGCCAGCAGCTTAGAGGCATCTGAAGCTTTCTTT; CDR3: CASSLEASEAFF
size: -; J: TRBJ1-1; V: TRBV28; D: TRBD1; length: 13; DNA: TGTGCCAGCAGGGGACAGGGCAGCACTGAAGCTTTCTTT; CDR3: CASRGQGSTEAFF
size: once; J: TRBJ2-2; V: TRBV4-3; D: -; length: 13; DNA: TGCGCCAGCAGCCAAGAAGTGGGCGGGGAGCTGTTTTTT; CDR3: CASSQEVGGELFF
size: -; J: TRBJ2-5; V: TRBV5-4; D: -; length: 15; DNA: TGTGCCAGCAGTAACTCGGGTTTCCGGGCAGAGACCCAGTACTTC; CDR3: CASSNSGFRAETQYF
size: -; J: TRBJ1-1; V: TRBV2; D: -; length: 13; DNA: TGTGCCAGCAGTGAAGCGAGGGGAACTGAAGCTTTCTTT; CDR3: CASSEARGTEAFF
size: -; J: TRBJ1-2; V: TRBV28; D: TRBD1; length: 19; DNA: TGTGCCAGCAGTTCGTTAGACAGGGCCCGGCGGGTCGTGGGTTATGGCTACACCTTC; CDR3: CASSSLDRARRVVGYGYTF
size: few; J: TRBJ1-5; V: TRBV4-3; D: -; length: 15; DNA: TGCGCCAGCAGCCAAGATGGGAACATTAATCAGCCCCAGCATTTT; CDR3: CASSQDGNINQPQHF
size: -; J: TRBJ1-3; V: TRBV19; D: TRBD1; length: 16; DNA: TGTGCCAGTACCTCGGGACAGCCGTTCTCTGGAAACACCATATATTTT; CDR3: CASTSGQPFSGNTIYF
size: -; J: TRBJ2-1; V: TRBV4-3; D: TRBD2; length: 16; DNA: TGCGCCAGCAGCGTGCGACTAGCGGGATCCCCCAATGAGCAGTTCTTC; CDR3: CASSVRLAGSPNEQFF
size: -; J: TRBJ1-5; V: TRBV7-9; D: TRBD1; length: 14; DNA: TGTGCCAGCAGCCCAGGACAGGGGTCAGAGCCCCAGCATTTT; CDR3: CASSPGQGSEPQHF
size: -; J: TRBJ2-2; V: TRBV30; D: TRBD2; length: 14; DNA: TGTGCCTGGACCCTAGCGGACCATACCGGGGAGCTGTTTTTT; CDR3: CAWTLADHTGELFF
size: -; J: TRBJ2-7; V: TRBV7-9; D: TRBD2; length: 15; DNA: TGTGCCAGCAGCTCCACCAGACTAGCGGGGTACGAGCAGTACTTC; CDR3: CASSSTRLAGYEQYF
size: -; J: TRBJ1-2; V: TRBV28; D: -; length: 11; DNA: TGTGCCAGCACGAAGTTAAAGGGCTACACCTTC; CDR3: CASTKLKGYTF
size: -; J: TRBJ2-1; V: TRBV6-1; D: TRBD2; length: 15; DNA: TGTGCCAGCAGTAAAAGACTAGCTAGCTACAATGAGCAGTTCTTC; CDR3: CASSKRLASYNEQFF
size: few; J: TRBJ2-2; V: TRBV28; D: TRBD2; length: 14; DNA: TGTGCCAGCACCTTAACTAGCGCTAGCGGGGAGCTGTTTTTT; CDR3: CASTLTSASGELFF
size: -; J: TRBJ1-2; V: TRBV6-5; D: -; length: 15; DNA: TGTGCCAGCAGTTACTCCCCAGGAAATGGCCATGGCTACACCTTC; CDR3: CASSYSPGNGHGYTF
size: -; J: TRBJ2-1; V: TRBV4-3; D: -; length: 16; DNA: TGCGCCAGCAGCCAGGTCCGGGCCTTTGGGTACAATGAGCAGTTCTTC; CDR3: CASSQVRAFGYNEQFF
size: -; J: TRBJ1-5; V: TRBV28; D: TRBD1; length: 15; DNA: TGTGCCAGCAGTTTGAGGGGGCCGGTAAATCAGCCCCAGCATTTT; CDR3: CASSLRGPVNQPQHF
size: -; J: TRBJ1-5; V: TRBV7-9; D: TRBD1; length: 13; DNA: TGTGCCAGCAGTGGACAGGCGGATCAGCCCCAGCATTTT; CDR3: CASSGQADQPQHF
size: -; J: TRBJ2-1; V: TRBV18; D: -; length: 15; DNA: TGTGCCAGCTCGCTCGTTGGAGGCTCCTACAATGAGCAGTTCTTC; CDR3: CASSLVGGSYNEQFF
size: -; J: TRBJ1-1; V: TRBV19; D: -; length: 14; DNA: TGTGCCAGTAAGGAGGCCCCCACGAACACTGAAGCTTTCTTT; CDR3: CASKEAPTNTEAFF
size: once; J: TRBJ1-3; V: TRBV5-1; D: -; length: 15; DNA: TGCGCCAGCAGCTTGGAGGGCAGCTCTGGAAACACCATATATTTT; CDR3: CASSLEGSSGNTIYF
size: -; J: TRBJ2-7; V: TRBV5-1; D: -; length: 15; DNA: TGCGCCAGCAGCTTGGGACAGGACTATTCCTACGAGCAGTACTTC; CDR3: CASSLGQDYSYEQYF
size: -; J: TRBJ1-1; V: TRBV18; D: -; length: 14; DNA: TGTGCCAGCTCACCACTGGCTGGGGGGACTGAAGCTTTCTTT; CDR3: CASSPLAGGTEAFF
size: -; J: TRBJ1-1; V: TRBV18; D: TRBD1; length: 15; DNA: TGTGCCAGCTCAGCCGGGACAGGGGGCAACACTGAAGCTTTCTTT; CDR3: CASSAGTGGNTEAFF
size: once; J: TRBJ1-2; V: TRBV28; D: -; length: 13; DNA: TGTGCCAGCAGCGCGGGTCAGCAGTATGGCTACACCTTC; CDR3: CASSAGQQYGYTF
size: -; J: TRBJ2-1; V: TRBV10-2; D: TRBD2; length: 15; DNA: TGCGCCAGCAGTTGGCGGGAGAGCTCCTACAATGAGCAGTTCTTC; CDR3: CASSWRESSYNEQFF
size: -; J: TRBJ1-1; V: TRBV2; D: -; length: 14; DNA: TGTGCCACCAGGATGGGGTATATGAACACTGAAGCTTTCTTT; CDR3: CATRMGYMNTEAFF
size: -; J: TRBJ2-2; V: TRBV4-2; D: -; length: 15; DNA: TGTGCCAGCAGCCAAGACGTAGGGTTCACCGGGGAGCTGTTTTTT; CDR3: CASSQDVGFTGELFF
size: -; J: TRBJ1-5; V: TRBV5-1; D: TRBD1; length: 15; DNA: TGCGCCAGCAGCCCGCGAGGGGGCGGCAATCAGCCCCAGCATTTT; CDR3: CASSPRGGGNQPQHF
size: -; J: TRBJ2-3; V: TRBV5-1; D: TRBD2; length: 17; DNA: TGCGCCAGCAGCCCGGGGACTAGCGGGAGTTCCACAGATACGCAGTATTTT; CDR3: CASSPGTSGSSTDTQYF
size: -; J: TRBJ2-7; V: TRBV6-5; D: -; length: 13; DNA: TGTGCCAGCGAAAGAGGGGGATCCTACGAGCAGTACTTC; CDR3: CASERGGSYEQYF
size: -; J: TRBJ1-2; V: TRBV7-3; D: -; length: 14; DNA: TGTGCCAGCAGCCCCTTTGGTTACAGCTATGGCTACACCTTC; CDR3: CASSPFGYSYGYTF
size: -; J: TRBJ1-2; V: TRBV5-6; D: -; length: 16; DNA: TGTGCCAGCAGCTTCATGAGGGTTTTGGCAGTAAAGGGCTACACCTTC; CDR3: CASSFMRVLAVKGYTF
size: -; J: TRBJ1-5; V: TRBV5-6; D: -; length: 13; DNA: TGTGCCAGCAGCTTGGGGTCCAATCAGCCCCAGCATTTT; CDR3: CASSLGSNQPQHF
size: -; J: TRBJ1-4; V: TRBV4-3; D: -; length: 16; DNA: TGCGCCAGCAGCCAAGATATAGGGCGCGGTAATGAAAAACTGTTTTTT; CDR3: CASSQDIGRGNEKLFF
size: -; J: TRBJ2-7; V: TRBV5-1; D: TRBD2; length: 14; DNA: TGCGCCAGCAGCCCAGGACTAGTTGTTAACGAGCAGTACTTC; CDR3: CASSPGLVVNEQYF
size: -; J: TRBJ1-5; V: TRBV10-3; D: -; length: 15; DNA: TGTGCCATCAGTGCCCAAGGACAGAGCAATCAGCCCCAGCATTTT; CDR3: CAISAQGQSNQPQHF
size: -; J: TRBJ1-4; V: TRBV6-5; D: TRBD1; length: 15; DNA: TGTGCCAGCAGTTTCGGACAGGGGCTTAATGAAAAACTGTTTTTT; CDR3: CASSFGQGLNEKLFF
size: -; J: TRBJ1-5; V: TRBV6-1; D: TRBD1; length: 16; DNA: TGTGCCAGCAGTGAAGCATTGGACAGGATCTATCAGCCCCAGCATTTT; CDR3: CASSEALDRIYQPQHF
size: -; J: TRBJ2-3; V: TRBV7-9; D: -; length: 13; DNA: TGTGCCAGCAGCTTCGGTCTCCCAGATACGCAGTATTTT; CDR3: CASSFGLPDTQYF
size: few; J: TRBJ1-5; V: TRBV19; D: -; length: 13; DNA: TGTGCCAGTAGCTGGACAGCAAATCAGCCCCAGCATTTT; CDR3: CASSWTANQPQHF
size: -; J: TRBJ2-5; V: TRBV5-6; D: -; length: 15; DNA: TGTGCCAGCAGCATATTCGGGACCCAATTGGGGACCCAGTACTTC; CDR3: CASSIFGTQLGTQYF
size: once; J: TRBJ1-3; V: TRBV27; D: -; length: 13; DNA: TGTGCCAGCAGCATAACCTCTGGAAACACCATATATTTT; CDR3: CASSITSGNTIYF
size: once; J: TRBJ2-7; V: TRBV28; D: -; length: 15; DNA: TGTGCCAGCAGGAGTAGCGGTATATCCTTGCTCGAGCAGTACTTC; CDR3: CASRSSGISLLEQYF
size: few; J: TRBJ2-7; V: TRBV5-1; D: -; length: 13; DNA: TGCGCCAGCAGCTTGTATGGGGGTTACGAGCAGTACTTC; CDR3: CASSLYGGYEQYF
size: once; J: TRBJ1-5; V: TRBV4-1; D: TRBD1; length: 14; DNA: TGCGCCAGCAACAGGACAGGGAGTAATCAGCCCCAGCATTTT; CDR3: CASNRTGSNQPQHF
size: -; J: TRBJ2-3; V: TRBV10-3; D: -; length: 11; DNA: TGTGCCATCAGAAATACAGATACGCAGTATTTT; CDR3: CAIRNTDTQYF
size: -; J: TRBJ2-7; V: TRBV4-2; D: TRBD2; length: 15; DNA: TGTGCCAGCAGCCAAGTGGATAGCGGGAACTACGAGCAGTACTTC; CDR3: CASSQVDSGNYEQYF
size: -; J: TRBJ1-1; V: TRBV29-1; D: -; length: 12; DNA: TGCAGCGTTGAGGTCAGTAACACTGAAGCTTTCTTT; CDR3: CSVEVSNTEAFF
size: -; J: TRBJ1-1; V: TRBV10-3; D: -; length: 17; DNA: TGTGCCATCAGTGAGTCACGGGGGAATCTCATGAACACTGAAGCTTTCTTT; CDR3: CAISESRGNLMNTEAFF
size: -; J: TRBJ2-1; V: TRBV7-7; D: -; length: 16; DNA: TGTGCCAGCAGGCCTCTTGCTAGCAAAGAGTACAATGAGCAGTTCTTC; CDR3: CASRPLASKEYNEQFF
size: -; J: TRBJ2-3; V: TRBV27; D: -; length: 12; DNA: TGTGCCAGCTCCCACCGTTTAGATACGCAGTATTTT; CDR3: CASSHRLDTQYF
size: -; J: TRBJ2-5; V: TRBV5-5; D: -; length: 14; DNA: TGTGCCAGCAGCTCTGGGACACTCCAAGAGACCCAGTACTTC; CDR3: CASSSGTLQETQYF
size: -; J: TRBJ2-3; V: TRBV5-1; D: -; length: 15; DNA: TGCGCCAGCAGCTTGGTCCCGGGCCCCACAGATACGCAGTATTTT; CDR3: CASSLVPGPTDTQYF
size: -; J: TRBJ1-5; V: TRBV7-9; D: -; length: 19; DNA: TGTGCCAGCAGCTTAGCCCCCTTCTCCGGGGACGGGAGTCATCAGCCCCAGCATTTT; CDR3: CASSLAPFSGDGSHQPQHF